The 17 T cell receptor beta chains given below trace back to one sample, sequenced in a study of T cell responses to AZD1222 COVID-19 vaccine. Sequenced by immunoSEQ multiplex PCR; TCRdb stores in-frame clones only, minus some. The sample carries approximately 110,000 clones, approximately 84% recorded once. Sequenced material: peripheral blood, taken on day 0 of AZD1222 vaccination. All receptors come from an adult in good health.

The chain joins TRBV7-2 to TRBJ2-5; TRBD2 matches 7 bases. This CDR3 has 15 amino acids. V dropped 1 base and J dropped 2; count of bases not matched to a gene: 4. The germline V gene has CDR1 SGHTA and CDR2 FQGNSA. The CDR3 DNA reads as TGTGCCAGCAGCTTAGTATGGGGGGGACAAGAGACCCAGTACTTC. Protein sequence: CASSLVWGGQETQYF. Combining the CDR3 with reference TRBV7-2 and TRBJ2-5 gives the whole variable domain GAGVSQSPSNKVTEKGKDVELRCDPISGHTALYWYRQSLGQGLEFLIYFQGNSAPDKSGLPSDRFSAERTGGSVSTLTIQRTQQEDSAVYLCASSLVWGGQETQYFGPGTRLLVL.

The chain uses TRBV3-1 (or the pseudogene TRBV3-2) and TRBJ2-1, with a weak D call TRBD2 (6 bases). CDR1 and CDR2 (germline): LGHDT, YNNKEL (reference sequence). CDR3 size: 13 residues. V lost 4 bases and J 4 bases, leaving 8 bases between the germline ends. In DNA, the CDR3 is TGTGCCAGCAGCCGGGGACTTTACAATGAGCAGTTCTTC. It translates to CASSRGLYNEQFF.

In DNA form, the CDR3 reads TGTGCCAGCTCGTATAGCGGAGGGACCGGGGAGCTGTTTTTT. Translated, it gives CASSYSGGTGELFF. This chain uses TRBV6-6 with TRBJ2-2; possible D gene TRBD2, 6 bases. The V and J ends lost 8 bases and 5 bases respectively, with 15 bases between them. From germline, CDR1 is MNHNY and CDR2 SVGAGI (reference sequence). There are 14 residues in the CDR3.

The V call is TRBV3-1 (or the pseudogene TRBV3-2), the J call TRBJ1-1; maybe TRBD1 (5 bases). Germline V gene data show CDR1 as LGHDT and CDR2 as YNNKEL (reference sequence). The CDR3 consists of 14 residues. The V end lost 1 base, the J end lost 10 bases, and 16 bases lay between the germline ends. The CDR3 DNA is TGTGCCAGCAGCCAAGGCCGGGACGGCCCCCCAGCTTTCTTT. This translates into CASSQGRDGPPAFF.

The rearrangement uses TRBV7-9 and TRBJ2-5, with 7 bases identical to TRBD1. V was clipped by 3 bases and J by 2 bases; unmatched bases: 6. From germline, CDR1 is SEHNR and CDR2 FQNEAQ (reference sequence). The CDR3 has 15 amino acids. The DNA for the CDR3 is TGTGCCAGCAGCTTTCAACAGGGGCAACAAGAGACCCAGTACTTC. Translation: CASSFQQGQQETQYF.

Only one count was recorded for this clone. Other DNA sequences within the sample encode an identical CDR3. The V call is TRBV5-4, the J call TRBJ2-3; TRBD2 agrees at 9 bases. Germline V gene lookup returns CDR1 SGHNT and CDR2 YYREEE (reference sequence). The CDR3 is made up of 15 amino acids. V was pared by 2 bases and J by 1 base, with 2 bases of the junction left unmatched. The CDR3 coding sequence is TGTGCCAGCAGCTTACGACTAGCGGGCACAGATACGCAGTATTTT. It specifies CASSLRLAGTDTQYF. The variable domain in full, with the rest retrieved from reference TRBV5-4 and TRBJ2-3, is ETGVTQSPTHLIKTRGQQVTLRCSSQSGHNTVSWYQQALGQGPQFIFQYYREEENGRGNFPPRFSGLQFPNYSSELNVNALELDDSALYLCASSLRLAGTDTQYFGPGTRLTVL.

CDR3 DNA sequence: TGTGCCAGCAGTTTAAGATTCGGGAGGAGAAGCAATCAGCCCCAGCATTTT. The encoded protein is CASSLRFGRRSNQPQHF. V is TRBV28 and J is TRBJ1-5; D not resolved. The length of the CDR3 is 17 residues. Trimming shortened V by 2 bases and J by 1 base, and 15 bases separated the two germline ends. Germline CDR1 reads MDHEN; CDR2 reads SYDVKM.

The chain carries TRBV3-1 (or the pseudogene TRBV3-2) and TRBJ1-2; 12 bases map to TRBD1. Germline V lookup: CDR1 LGHDT, CDR2 YNNKEL (reference sequence). J lost 8 bases, V lost 1 base, and 5 bases had no gene match. This CDR3 is built from 15 residues. CDR3 bases: TGTGCCAGCAGCCAAGGGGGACAGGGGGCGCGAGGCTACACCTTC. This sequence encodes CASSQGGQGARGYTF.

J is TRBJ2-7 and V is TRBV7-9, with 10 bases fitting TRBD1. The CDR3 runs 15 residues. Trimming removed 4 bases from V and 3 bases from J; junction bases left unmatched: 6. Per germline, CDR1 SEHNR and CDR2 FQNEAQ (reference sequence). CDR3: CASSSRGQGHYEQYF. The CDR3 DNA sequence: TGTGCCAGCAGCTCGAGGGGACAGGGGCACTACGAGCAGTACTTC.

V gene TRBV3-1 (or the pseudogene TRBV3-2) combines with J gene TRBJ2-2; D perhaps matches TRBD2 (6 bases). V lost 4 bases to trimming and J lost 9 bases, with 12 bases between them. The germline V gene encodes CDR1 LGHDT and CDR2 YNNKEL (reference sequence). The CDR3 loop spans 13 amino acids. The CDR3: CASSPDYRRELFF. For the CDR3, the DNA is TGTGCCAGCAGCCCGGACTACCGCCGGGAGCTGTTTTTT.

The V and J genes are TRBV4-2 and TRBJ2-7; tentative D call: TRBD1 (6 bases). The CDR3 contains 15 residues. Germline V CDR1 and CDR2: LGHNA, YNFKEQ. Trimming removed 0 bases at V and 0 bases at J, with 9 bases between. The CDR3 coding sequence is TGTGCCAGCAGCCAAGAGTGGGGGCCCTCCTACGAGCAGTACTTC. It specifies CASSQEWGPSYEQYF.

This chain connects TRBV5-1 to TRBJ1-5, with D possibly TRBD1 on 5 matching bases. V dropped 0 bases and J dropped 4 bases, with 8 bases sitting between them. Germline CDR1 and CDR2: SGHRS and YFSETQ. The CDR3 runs 14 residues. The CDR3 sequence: CASSLAGGNQPQHF. The CDR3 DNA reads TGCGCCAGCAGCTTGGCCGGGGGGAATCAGCCCCAGCATTTT.

This chain uses TRBV7-2 with TRBJ2-1; 9 nucleotides line up with TRBD1. CDR3 length: 15 amino acids. Losses at the gene ends were 2 bases for V and 6 bases for J; bases not matched to a gene: 5. CDR1 SGHTA and CDR2 FQGNSA come from the germline V gene. CDR3 coding DNA: TGTGCCAGCAGCTTATATGGACAGGGGTCCAATGAGCAGTTCTTC. This gives the protein CASSLYGQGSNEQFF.

This chain connects TRBV2 to TRBJ1-5; no definite D call. Trimming stripped 11 bases from V and 6 bases from J, with 17 bases between. Germline V lookup: CDR1 SNHLY, CDR2 FYNNEI. This CDR3 region has 13 residues. The chain's CDR3 is CAAQTLRSQPQHF. The CDR3 DNA reads as TGTGCCGCACAGACCCTCCGTTCTCAGCCCCAGCATTTT. Using reference TRBV2 and TRBJ1-5 for the parts outside the CDR3, the full variable domain is EPEVTQTPSHQVTQMGQEVILRCVPISNHLYFYWYRQILGQKVEFLVSFYNNEISEKSEIFDDQFSVERPDGSNFTLKIRSTKLEDSAMYFCAAQTLRSQPQHFGDGTRLSIL.

V is TRBV6-4 and J is TRBJ2-3; D is unresolved. With 5 bases removed from V and 0 bases from J, the gap between germline ends came to 6 bases. Germline loops: CDR1 MRHNA, CDR2 SNTAGT. The CDR3 consists of 13 residues. The DNA for the CDR3 is TGTGCCAGCAGTCGCCAGAGCACAGATACGCAGTATTTT. This sequence encodes CASSRQSTDTQYF.

The chain links TRBV5-5 to TRBJ1-3; weak D call: TRBD1 (6 bases). CDR1 and CDR2 (germline): SGHKS, YYEKEE (reference sequence). The CDR3 sequence is 17 residues long. Trimming stripped 3 bases from V and 0 bases from J, with 16 bases between. The CDR3 region has the DNA TGTGCCAGCAGCTCGCCCCCAGGGGACTACTCTGGAAACACCATATATTTT. Amino acids: CASSSPPGDYSGNTIYF. Full variable domain (remainder filled in from reference TRBV5-5 and TRBJ1-3): DAGVTQSPTHLIKTRGQQVTLRCSPISGHKSVSWYQQVLGQGPQFIFQYYEKEERGRGNFPDRFSARQFPNYSSELNVNALLLGDSALYLCASSSPPGDYSGNTIYFGEGSWLTVV.

The chain is built from TRBV5-8 and TRBJ1-5, with 9 bases identical to TRBD1. V lost 4 bases to trimming and J lost 4 bases; unmatched junction nucleotides: 6. Germline lookup yields CDR1 SGHTS and CDR2 YDEGEE. The CDR3 runs 15 residues. The CDR3 is CASSIPGQGNQPQHF. In DNA form, the CDR3 reads TGTGCCAGCAGCATACCGGGACAGGGAAATCAGCCCCAGCATTTT.